These T cell receptor beta chains were read from a single sample in a study of cytomegalovirus exposure and HLA in healthy donors. Assay: immunoSEQ multiplex PCR; the TCRdb copy retains only in-frame clones and omits some. The sample holds 140,000 to 150,000 clones; less than 85% are singletons and the top ten take 2% to 2.5%. The sample was PBMCs. The receptors originated from a woman aged 55-69 years in good health and CMV-seropositive. Each CDR3 is given with its conserved first and last residue. The D gene is left open where the match is weak. Only part of the rows carry a size: once, few, many, or a class if the clone is expanded.

j_call	v_call	d_call	clone_size	cdr3_nt	cdr3_aa
TRBJ1-3	TRBV30	.	.	TGTGCCTGGGGCCCGCGGGGACCTGGAAACACCATATATTTT	CAWGPRGPGNTIYF
TRBJ2-7	TRBV5-5	TRBD2	.	TGTGCCAGCAGCCCACTAGCGGACTCCTACGAGCAGTACTTC	CASSPLADSYEQYF
TRBJ1-1	TRBV10-1	TRBD1	.	TGCGCCAGCAGTGAGTCCCGGGACAGAGTCAAAGCTTTCTTT	CASSESRDRVKAFF
TRBJ1-1	TRBV6-5	.	.	TGTGCCAGCAATGGGGGGGGTTGGAGTGCTGAAGCTTTCTTT	CASNGGGWSAEAFF
TRBJ2-7	TRBV27	.	.	TGTGCCAGCAGTTTGCGCCCAGCTTCGGGCGAGCAGTACTTC	CASSLRPASGEQYF
TRBJ1-1	TRBV29-1	TRBD1	.	TGCAGCGCTACCCGGGACAGGCGGAACACTGAAGCTTTCTTT	CSATRDRRNTEAFF
TRBJ2-1	TRBV5-1	TRBD2	.	TGCGCCAGCAGCTCCCAGGGACTAGCGGGAGAGCAGTTCTTC	CASSSQGLAGEQFF
TRBJ2-4	TRBV5-6	.	once	TGTGCCAGCAGCGCCAGGGAATTACTAGCCAAAAACATTCAGTACTTC	CASSARELLAKNIQYF
TRBJ1-1	TRBV9	TRBD1	.	TGTGCCAGCAGCGTCTCCGGGACAGGGGGCACTGAAGCTTTCTTT	CASSVSGTGGTEAFF
TRBJ2-5	TRBV6-5	TRBD2	.	TGTGCCAGCAGTGGGCGGGAGCGTTATGAGACCCAGTACTTC	CASSGRERYETQYF
TRBJ1-2	TRBV7-8	.	.	TGTGCCAGCAGCGCTTCCGGGACACTTTATGGCTACACCTTC	CASSASGTLYGYTF
TRBJ2-7	TRBV25-1	TRBD1	.	TGTGCCAGCAGTAGATGGGGACAGGGTATCTACGAGCAGTACTTC	CASSRWGQGIYEQYF
TRBJ1-2	TRBV5-6	.	.	TGTGCCAGCAGCGATACCACAGGGACTAACTATGGCTACACCTTC	CASSDTTGTNYGYTF
TRBJ2-1	TRBV29-1	.	.	TGCAGCGTTGGTCGTGACACCAGCTACAATGAGCAGTTCTTC	CSVGRDTSYNEQFF
TRBJ2-1	TRBV5-1	.	.	TGCGCCAGCAGCTTCGGTCGCTACCAGGGCTACAATGAGCAGTTCTTC	CASSFGRYQGYNEQFF
TRBJ2-7	TRBV19	TRBD1	.	TGTGCCAGTAGTATGCGGGGACAGGGGCTGTCCGAGCAGTACTTC	CASSMRGQGLSEQYF
TRBJ2-2	TRBV4-1	TRBD1	few	TGCGCCAGCAGCCGGAACAGGGGTGACACCGGGGAGCTGTTTTTT	CASSRNRGDTGELFF
TRBJ1-1	TRBV5-1	.	few	TGCGCCAGCAGCTTGGCCGGCGGATCGAACACTGAAGCTTTCTTT	CASSLAGGSNTEAFF
TRBJ2-5	TRBV5-1	.	.	TGCGCCAGCAGCTCGACAGGGAGGAAGGAAGAGACCCAGTACTTC	CASSSTGRKEETQYF
TRBJ1-1	TRBV14	.	.	TGTGCCAGCAGCCGGGGGCGGAACACTGAAGCTTTCTTT	CASSRGRNTEAFF
TRBJ2-7	TRBV29-1	TRBD2	.	TGCAGCGTTGAGGGGGGACTAGCGGGAGGGAACTCCTACGAGCAGTACTTC	CSVEGGLAGGNSYEQYF
TRBJ1-1	TRBV5-4	.	.	TGTGCCAGCAGCTTGGGGACAATGAACACTGAAGCTTTCTTT	CASSLGTMNTEAFF
TRBJ2-1	TRBV5-8	TRBD1	.	TGTGCCAGCAGCTTTTACAGGGGGCGTATGAGTGAGCAGTTCTTC	CASSFYRGRMSEQFF
TRBJ2-2	TRBV10-3	.	.	TGTGCCATCAGTGAGACAGACACCGGGGAGCTGTTTTTT	CAISETDTGELFF
TRBJ1-2	TRBV30	.	.	TGTGCCTGGGGCGTGGGGGCATATAGCTACACCTTC	CAWGVGAYSYTF
TRBJ2-7	TRBV28	.	once	TGTGCCAGCACTGTTAATGGCGGGGCCTTTCTCGCGCAGTACTTC	CASTVNGGAFLAQYF
TRBJ1-5	TRBV27	.	.	TGTGCCAGCAGTTTATCAGTCCCCGGGACAAGACGCAATCAGCCCCAGCATTTT	CASSLSVPGTRRNQPQHF
TRBJ2-7	TRBV7-8	TRBD1	.	TGTGCCAGCAGCTTAGCGTTCGGGACAGGACCCTACGAGCAGTACTTC	CASSLAFGTGPYEQYF
TRBJ1-2	TRBV29-1	.	.	TGCAGCGTTGCCGCAGGGGTTAACTATGGCTACACCTTC	CSVAAGVNYGYTF
TRBJ2-5	TRBV5-6	TRBD2	.	TGTGCCAGCAGCCCGGTGAGGGAGGGGCGGGTGACCCAGTACTTC	CASSPVREGRVTQYF
TRBJ1-4	TRBV5-1	TRBD1	.	TGCGCCAGCAGCCGGGGGCCAGGGGGCGATGAAAAACTGTTTTTT	CASSRGPGGDEKLFF
TRBJ2-5	TRBV10-2	TRBD2	.	TGCGCCAGCAGAACTAGCGGAGAGACCCAGTACTTC	CASRTSGETQYF
TRBJ2-6	TRBV30	.	.	TGTGCCTGGAGCCCCAGGTGGGAGTCTGGGGCCAACGTCCTGACTTTC	CAWSPRWESGANVLTF
TRBJ1-2	TRBV30	TRBD1	.	TGTGCCTGGAGTGCTTCGACAGGGAACTATGGCTACACCTTC	CAWSASTGNYGYTF
TRBJ2-5	TRBV5-8	.	.	TGTGCCAGCAGCTTGGTGGGCACACAAGAGACCCAGTACTTC	CASSLVGTQETQYF
TRBJ2-7	TRBV2	.	.	TGTGCCACCCAGGTGACAGGCGCCTACGAGCAGTACTTC	CATQVTGAYEQYF
TRBJ1-1	TRBV28	.	once	TGTGCCAGCAGTTTAGTAGGGGCAGGGACTGAAGCTTTCTTT	CASSLVGAGTEAFF
TRBJ1-1	TRBV2	.	.	TGTGCCAGCAGGGCTCAGGGTGACACTGAAGCTTTCTTT	CASRAQGDTEAFF
TRBJ2-3	TRBV25-1	TRBD2	.	TGTGCCAGCAGTGAATTGGCAAGCGGGAGGACCACAGATACGCAGTATTTT	CASSELASGRTTDTQYF
TRBJ1-2	TRBV5-4	.	.	TGTGCCAGCAGCTTGGGACAGGACGGGGGCTACACCTTC	CASSLGQDGGYTF
TRBJ1-1	TRBV6-1	.	.	TGTGCCAGCGGGAGGGCAGGGGAAAGAGAAGCTTTCTTT	CASGRAGEREAFF
TRBJ2-7	TRBV5-1	TRBD2	.	TGCGCCAGCAGCTTGGGACCTAGCGGGGTAAACTACGAGCAGTACTTC	CASSLGPSGVNYEQYF
TRBJ1-5	TRBV27	.	.	TGTGCCAGCAGAGAGGGTCGCCAGCCCCAGCATTTT	CASREGRQPQHF
TRBJ2-1	TRBV2	TRBD2	.	TGTGCCAGTACAATCGGGACTAGCGGGCCGCAGTTCTTC	CASTIGTSGPQFF
TRBJ1-2	TRBV19	.	.	TGTGCCAGTAGTATAGTTGGGCAGAGGGATGGCTACACCTTC	CASSIVGQRDGYTF
TRBJ2-1	TRBV7-9	TRBD1	once	TGTGCCAGCAGCCCCACGAGACAGGGTGGAAAACTCAATGAGCAGTTCTTC	CASSPTRQGGKLNEQFF